This paragraph reports one T cell receptor beta chain. This entry is derived from a study of shared clonotypes between healthy human individuals. Libraries were prepared by immunoSEQ multiplex PCR; TCRdb keeps only in-frame clonotypes and omits some of them. The sample lists hundreds of thousands of clones, approximately 97% seen once, with 0.057% in the top ten. Germline V gene lookup returns CDR1 MGHRA and CDR2 YSYEKL. Deletions cut 0 bases from V and 1 base from J, with 18 bases between. This CDR3 contains 18 residues. The chain recombines TRBV4-1 with TRBJ1-1; no clear D gene. The source material was naive CD4+ T cells sorted from blood. As to subset: CD45RA+ positively selected. The sequence was collected from a woman between 25 and 40 years old in good health. The CDR3 nucleotides are TGCGCCAGCAGCCAAGAAGCGGTCCGGGTACTCTCGAACACTGAAGCTTTCTTT. Amino acid sequence: CASSQEAVRVLSNTEAFF.